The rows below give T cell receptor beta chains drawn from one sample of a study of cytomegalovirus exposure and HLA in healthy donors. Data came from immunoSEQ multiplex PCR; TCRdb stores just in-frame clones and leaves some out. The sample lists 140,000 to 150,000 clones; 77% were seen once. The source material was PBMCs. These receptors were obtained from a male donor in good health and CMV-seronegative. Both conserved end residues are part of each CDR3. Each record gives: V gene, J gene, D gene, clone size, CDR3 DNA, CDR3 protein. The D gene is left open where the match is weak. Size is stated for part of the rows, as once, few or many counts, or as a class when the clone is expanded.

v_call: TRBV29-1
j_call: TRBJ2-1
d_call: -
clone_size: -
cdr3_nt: TGCAGCGTGAACAGGGTAGAGACCAACAATGAGCAGTTCTTC
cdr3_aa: CSVNRVETNNEQFF

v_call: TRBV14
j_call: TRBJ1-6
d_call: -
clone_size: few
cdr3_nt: TGTGCCAGCAGCCAAATCGCCGGGGGAGTCGGTAATTCACCCCTCCACTTT
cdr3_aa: CASSQIAGGVGNSPLHF

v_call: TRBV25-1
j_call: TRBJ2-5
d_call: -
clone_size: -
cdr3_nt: TGTGCCAGCAGTGAATATCAGGGCAGACAAGAGACCCAGTACTTC
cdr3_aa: CASSEYQGRQETQYF

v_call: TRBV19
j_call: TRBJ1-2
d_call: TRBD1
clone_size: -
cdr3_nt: TGTGCCAGTACTAGGACAGGGTGGGTTAACTATGGCTACACCTTC
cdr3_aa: CASTRTGWVNYGYTF

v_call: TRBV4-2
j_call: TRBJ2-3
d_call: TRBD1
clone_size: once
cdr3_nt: TGTGCCAGCAGAATGGACAGGACATTCACAGATACGCAGTATTTT
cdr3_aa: CASRMDRTFTDTQYF

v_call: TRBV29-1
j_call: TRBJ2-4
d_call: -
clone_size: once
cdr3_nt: TGCAGCGTTGCAGAAGGTGGGAGTCGAGCCAAAAACAGTCAGTACTTC
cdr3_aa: CSVAEGGSRAKNSQYF

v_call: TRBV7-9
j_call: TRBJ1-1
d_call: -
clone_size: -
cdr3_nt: TGTGCCAGCAGCCCTGACTGGAACACTGAAGCTTTCTTT
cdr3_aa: CASSPDWNTEAFF

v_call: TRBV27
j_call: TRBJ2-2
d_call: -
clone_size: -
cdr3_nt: TGTGCCAGCAGTCCCCCCCGGGGGGCAATCGGGGAGCTGTTTTTT
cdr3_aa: CASSPPRGAIGELFF

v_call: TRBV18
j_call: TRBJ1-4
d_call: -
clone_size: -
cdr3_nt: TGTGCCAGCTCACCAACCCCTGAGACAGCAACTAATGAAAAACTGTTTTTT
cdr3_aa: CASSPTPETATNEKLFF

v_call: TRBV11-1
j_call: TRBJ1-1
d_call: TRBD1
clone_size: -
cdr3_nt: TGTGCCAGCAGCCGGAGGGACAGGGGGCGGACTGAAGCTTTCTTT
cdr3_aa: CASSRRDRGRTEAFF

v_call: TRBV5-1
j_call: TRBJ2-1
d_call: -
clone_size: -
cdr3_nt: TGCGCCAGCAGCTTGTCCACTAGGGCTGAAAATGAGCAGTTCTTC
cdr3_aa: CASSLSTRAENEQFF

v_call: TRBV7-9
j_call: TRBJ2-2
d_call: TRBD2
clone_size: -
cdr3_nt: TGTGCCAGCAGCTTACCGACTAGCGGACTCACCGGGGAGCTGTTTTTT
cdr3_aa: CASSLPTSGLTGELFF

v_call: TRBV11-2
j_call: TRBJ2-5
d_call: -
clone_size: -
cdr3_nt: TGTGCCAGCAGCTTAGGTGCAGGGGCGCAAGAGACCCAGTACTTC
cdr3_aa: CASSLGAGAQETQYF

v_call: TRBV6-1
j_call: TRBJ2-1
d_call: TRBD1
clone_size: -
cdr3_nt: TGTGCCAGCAGACAGGGGTGGGATGAGCAGTTCTTC
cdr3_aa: CASRQGWDEQFF

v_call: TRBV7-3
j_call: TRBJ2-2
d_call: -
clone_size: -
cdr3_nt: TGTGCCAGCAGCTTAATGGGGGGTACCGGGGAGCTGTTTTTT
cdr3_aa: CASSLMGGTGELFF

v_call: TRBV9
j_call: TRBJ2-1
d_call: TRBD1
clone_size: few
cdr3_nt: TGTGCCAGCAGCGACGGGACAGGGCGCCACTTGCGGCTGTTCTTC
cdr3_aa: CASSDGTGRHLRLFF

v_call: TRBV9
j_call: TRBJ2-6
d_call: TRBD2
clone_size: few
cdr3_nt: TGTGCCAGCAGCGTAGGAAGCGGGAGGCTGTCTGGGGCCAACGTCCTGACTTTC
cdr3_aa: CASSVGSGRLSGANVLTF

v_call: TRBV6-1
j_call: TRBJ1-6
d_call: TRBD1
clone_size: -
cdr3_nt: TGTGCCAGCAATAGGGGGCAGGGGGCTTCACCCCTCCACTTT
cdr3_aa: CASNRGQGASPLHF

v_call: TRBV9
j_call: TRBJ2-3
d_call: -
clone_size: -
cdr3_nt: TGTGCCAGCAGCGTAGAAGGGGCGGTAAGCACAGATACGCAGTATTTT
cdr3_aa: CASSVEGAVSTDTQYF

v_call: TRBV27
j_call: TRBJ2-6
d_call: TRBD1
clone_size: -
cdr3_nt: TGTGCCAGCAGTCCCAGGGGGCGTGGGGCCAACGTCCTGACTTTC
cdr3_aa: CASSPRGRGANVLTF

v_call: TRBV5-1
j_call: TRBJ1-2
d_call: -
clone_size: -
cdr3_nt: TGCGCCAGCACCCCAGAGGGTAACTATGGCTACACCTTC
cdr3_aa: CASTPEGNYGYTF

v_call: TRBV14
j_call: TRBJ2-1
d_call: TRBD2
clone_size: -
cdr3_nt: TGTGCCAGCAGCCAAGTGGTGAGCGGGGGGGCCGGTCGTTTGTTCTTC
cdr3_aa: CASSQVVSGGAGRLFF

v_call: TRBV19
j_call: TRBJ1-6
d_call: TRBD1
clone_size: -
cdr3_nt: TGTGCCAGTCGGACAGGGGTTTTGGGTAATTCACCCCTCCACTTT
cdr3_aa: CASRTGVLGNSPLHF

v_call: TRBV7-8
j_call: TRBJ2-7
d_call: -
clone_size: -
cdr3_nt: TGTGCCAGCAGCTTACTCTACGAGCAGTACTTC
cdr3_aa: CASSLLYEQYF